This paragraph reports one TCR beta chain. Antigen specificity is unknown. The Oncomine TCR Beta short-read assay sequenced DNA from cultured CD4+ T cells. From the PCR reads, TCRdb called clonotypes with MiXCR, one entry per CDR3 protein. The data hold 8,500 to 14,000 distinct CDR3 sequences, with more than 25% observed a single time. The data are from a study of vaccination and CD4 T cells after COVID-19. At the level of the study: Participants received two doses of either BNT162b2 or mRNA-1273 vaccine. Points from the study as a whole: Clonotypes reactive to SARS-CoV-2 had a median that went up from approximately 21 to 38, but not significantly.

The V segment lost 6 bases and the J segment 4 bases; nucleotides outside the gene matches: 10. Germline CDR1 MNHEY, CDR2 SVGEGT. The CDR3 length is 16 residues. Treatment denoted: roughly 11-day PBMC culture with coronavirus spike peptide pools or control peptides (ViraFEST assay). TCR sequencing followed the expansion of antigen-specific T cells with peptide pools in ViraFEST. The chain has TRBV6-2 or TRBV6-3 and TRBJ2-1, with TRBD2 matching 9 bases. Material for sequencing was cultured CD4+ T cells from blood. The clonotype originates from a human donor with COVID-19. The CDR3 is CASSPLKSGGYNEQFF. Written as DNA, the CDR3 is TGTGCCAGCAGCCCCCTTAAAAGCGGGGGGTACAATGAGCAGTTCTTC.